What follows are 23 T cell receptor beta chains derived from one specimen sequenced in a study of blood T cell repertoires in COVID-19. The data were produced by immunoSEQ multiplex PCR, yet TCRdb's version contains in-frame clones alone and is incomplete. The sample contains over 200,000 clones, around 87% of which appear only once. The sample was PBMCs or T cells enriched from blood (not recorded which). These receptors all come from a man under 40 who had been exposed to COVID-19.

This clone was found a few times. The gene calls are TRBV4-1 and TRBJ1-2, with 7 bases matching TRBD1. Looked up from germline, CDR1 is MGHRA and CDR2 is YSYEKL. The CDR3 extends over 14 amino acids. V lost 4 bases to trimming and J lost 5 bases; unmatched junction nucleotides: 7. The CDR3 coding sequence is TGCGCCAGCAGCCCAGGGACAGATTCTTATGGCTACACCTTC. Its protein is CASSPGTDSYGYTF.

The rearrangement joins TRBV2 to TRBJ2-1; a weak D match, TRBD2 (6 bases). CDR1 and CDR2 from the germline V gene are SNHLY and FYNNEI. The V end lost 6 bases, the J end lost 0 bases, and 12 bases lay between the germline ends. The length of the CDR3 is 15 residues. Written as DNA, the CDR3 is TGTGCCAGCAGGGAACTAGCAAACTCCTACAATGAGCAGTTCTTC. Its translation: CASRELANSYNEQFF.

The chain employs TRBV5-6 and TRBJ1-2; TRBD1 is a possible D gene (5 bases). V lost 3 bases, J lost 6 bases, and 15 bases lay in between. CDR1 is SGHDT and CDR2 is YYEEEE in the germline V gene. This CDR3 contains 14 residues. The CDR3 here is CASSSRGALDGYTF. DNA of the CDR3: TGTGCCAGCAGCTCCCGCGGGGCCCTCGATGGCTACACCTTC.

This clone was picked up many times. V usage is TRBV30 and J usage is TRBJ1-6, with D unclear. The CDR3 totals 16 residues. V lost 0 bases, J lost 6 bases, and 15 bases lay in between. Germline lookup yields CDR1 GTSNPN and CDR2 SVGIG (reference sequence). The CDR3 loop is CAWSVFSRQVNSPLHF. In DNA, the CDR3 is TGTGCCTGGAGTGTATTCAGTCGGCAGGTTAATTCACCCCTCCACTTT.

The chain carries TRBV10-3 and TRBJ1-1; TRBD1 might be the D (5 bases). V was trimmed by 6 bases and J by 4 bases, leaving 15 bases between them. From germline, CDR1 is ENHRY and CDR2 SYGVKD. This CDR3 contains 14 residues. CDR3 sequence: CAIRYQGGATEAFF. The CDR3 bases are TGTGCCATCAGGTACCAGGGTGGGGCCACTGAAGCTTTCTTT.

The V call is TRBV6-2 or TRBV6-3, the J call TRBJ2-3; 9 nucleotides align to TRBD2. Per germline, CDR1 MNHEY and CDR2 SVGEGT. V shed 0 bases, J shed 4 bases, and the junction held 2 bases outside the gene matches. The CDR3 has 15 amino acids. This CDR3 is CASSYSGLAADTQYF. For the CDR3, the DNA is TGTGCCAGCAGTTACTCGGGACTAGCTGCAGATACGCAGTATTTT.

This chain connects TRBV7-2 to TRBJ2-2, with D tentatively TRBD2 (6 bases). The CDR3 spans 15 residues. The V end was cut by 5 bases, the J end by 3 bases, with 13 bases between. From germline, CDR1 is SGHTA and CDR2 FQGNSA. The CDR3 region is CASSPAGTYTGELFF. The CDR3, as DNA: TGTGCCAGCAGCCCCGCGGGAACATACACCGGGGAGCTGTTTTTT.

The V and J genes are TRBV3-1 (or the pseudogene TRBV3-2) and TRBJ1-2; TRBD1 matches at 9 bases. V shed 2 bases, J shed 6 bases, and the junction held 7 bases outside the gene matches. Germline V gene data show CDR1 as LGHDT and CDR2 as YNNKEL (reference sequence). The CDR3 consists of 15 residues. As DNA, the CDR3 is TGTGCCAGCAGCCAAAGTGGGGACAGGGTGAATGGCTACACCTTC. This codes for CASSQSGDRVNGYTF.

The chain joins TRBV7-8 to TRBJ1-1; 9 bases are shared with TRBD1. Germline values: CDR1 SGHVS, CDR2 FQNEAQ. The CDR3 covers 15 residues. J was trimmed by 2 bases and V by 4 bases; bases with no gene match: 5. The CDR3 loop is CASSYATGGNTEAFF. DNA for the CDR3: TGTGCCAGCAGCTATGCCACAGGGGGCAACACTGAAGCTTTCTTT.

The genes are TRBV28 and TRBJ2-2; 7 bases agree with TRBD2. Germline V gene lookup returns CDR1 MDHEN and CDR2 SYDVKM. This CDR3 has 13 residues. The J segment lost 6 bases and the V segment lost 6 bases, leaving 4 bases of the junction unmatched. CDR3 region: CASSQTSPGELFF. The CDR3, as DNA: TGTGCCAGCAGCCAGACTAGCCCCGGGGAGCTGTTTTTT.

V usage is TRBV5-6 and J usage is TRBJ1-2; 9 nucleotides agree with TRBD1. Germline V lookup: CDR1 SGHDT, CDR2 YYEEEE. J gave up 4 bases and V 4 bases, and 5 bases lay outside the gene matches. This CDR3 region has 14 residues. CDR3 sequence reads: CASSTGGLGYGYTF. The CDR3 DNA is TGTGCCAGCAGCACAGGGGGCTTGGGCTATGGCTACACCTTC.

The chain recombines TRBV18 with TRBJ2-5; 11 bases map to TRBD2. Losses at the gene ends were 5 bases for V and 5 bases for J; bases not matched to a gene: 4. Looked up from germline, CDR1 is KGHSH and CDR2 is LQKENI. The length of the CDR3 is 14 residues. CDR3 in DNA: TGTGCCAGCTCAACTAGCGGGGGTTTCGAGACCCAGTACTTC. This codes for CASSTSGGFETQYF.

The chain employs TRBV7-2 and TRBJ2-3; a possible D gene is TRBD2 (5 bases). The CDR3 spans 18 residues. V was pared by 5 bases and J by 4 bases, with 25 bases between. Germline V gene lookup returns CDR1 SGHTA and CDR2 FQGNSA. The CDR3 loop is CASSIPVMGLARADTQYF. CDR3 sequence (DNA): TGTGCCAGCAGCATCCCCGTTATGGGTCTAGCCCGCGCAGATACGCAGTATTTT.

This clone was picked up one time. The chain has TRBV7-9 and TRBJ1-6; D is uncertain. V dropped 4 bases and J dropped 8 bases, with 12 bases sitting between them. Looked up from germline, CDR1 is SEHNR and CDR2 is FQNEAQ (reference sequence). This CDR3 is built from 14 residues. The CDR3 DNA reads TGTGCCAGCAGCTCCCTAGAAGGCTATTCACCCCTCCACTTT. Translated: CASSSLEGYSPLHF.

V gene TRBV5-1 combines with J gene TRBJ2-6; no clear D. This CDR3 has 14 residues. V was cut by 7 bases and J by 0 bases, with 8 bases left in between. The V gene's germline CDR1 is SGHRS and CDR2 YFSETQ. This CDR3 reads CASRRSSGANVLTF. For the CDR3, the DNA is TGCGCCAGCCGGCGGTCCTCTGGGGCCAACGTCCTGACTTTC.

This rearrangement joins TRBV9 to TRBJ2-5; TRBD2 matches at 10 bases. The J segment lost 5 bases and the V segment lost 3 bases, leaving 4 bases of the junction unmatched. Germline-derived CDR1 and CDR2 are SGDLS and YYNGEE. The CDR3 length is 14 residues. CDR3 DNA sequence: TGTGCCAGCAGCGCCAGCGGGGGGGCCGAGACCCAGTACTTC. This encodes CASSASGGAETQYF.

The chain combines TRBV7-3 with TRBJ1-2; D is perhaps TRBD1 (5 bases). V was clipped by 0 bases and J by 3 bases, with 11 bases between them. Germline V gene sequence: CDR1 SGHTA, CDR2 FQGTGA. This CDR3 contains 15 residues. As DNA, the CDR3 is TGTGCCAGCAGCTTAACAGGGGACTCCTACTATGGCTACACCTTC. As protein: CASSLTGDSYYGYTF.

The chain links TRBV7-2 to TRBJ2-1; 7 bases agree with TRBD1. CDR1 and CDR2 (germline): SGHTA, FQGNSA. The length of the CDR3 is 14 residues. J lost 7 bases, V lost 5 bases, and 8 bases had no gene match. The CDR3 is CASSQGTVGNEQFF. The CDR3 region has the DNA TGTGCCAGCAGCCAAGGGACAGTTGGGAATGAGCAGTTCTTC.

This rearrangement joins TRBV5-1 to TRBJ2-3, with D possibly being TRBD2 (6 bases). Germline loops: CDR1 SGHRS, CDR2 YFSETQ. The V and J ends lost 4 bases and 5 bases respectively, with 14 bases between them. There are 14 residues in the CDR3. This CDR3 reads CASSLGTPGDTQYF. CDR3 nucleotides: TGCGCCAGCAGCCTTGGGACTCCGGGAGATACGCAGTATTTT.

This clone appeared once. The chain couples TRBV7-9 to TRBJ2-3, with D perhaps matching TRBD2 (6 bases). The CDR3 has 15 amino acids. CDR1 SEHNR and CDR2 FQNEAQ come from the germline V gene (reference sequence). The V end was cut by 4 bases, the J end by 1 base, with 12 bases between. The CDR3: CASSWVSSGTDTQYF. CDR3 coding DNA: TGTGCCAGCAGCTGGGTTTCTAGCGGCACAGATACGCAGTATTTT. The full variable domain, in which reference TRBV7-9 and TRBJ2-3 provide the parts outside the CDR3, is DTGVSQNPRHKITKRGQNVTFRCDPISEHNRLYWYRQTLGQGPEFLTYFQNEAQLEKSRLLSDRFSAERPKGSFSTLEIQRTEQGDSAMYLCASSWVSSGTDTQYFGPGTRLTVL.

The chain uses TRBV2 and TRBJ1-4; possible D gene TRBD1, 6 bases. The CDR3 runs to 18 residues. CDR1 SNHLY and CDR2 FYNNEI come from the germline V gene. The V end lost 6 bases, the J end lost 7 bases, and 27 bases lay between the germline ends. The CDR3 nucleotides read TGTGCCAGCAGCCAATCAGGGGACCTACGGATTGGGGGTGAAAAACTGTTTTTT. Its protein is CASSQSGDLRIGGEKLFF.

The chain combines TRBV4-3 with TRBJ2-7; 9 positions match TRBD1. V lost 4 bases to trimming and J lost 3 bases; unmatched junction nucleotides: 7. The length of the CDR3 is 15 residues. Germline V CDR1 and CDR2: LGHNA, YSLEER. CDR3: CASSRDRVGFYEQYF. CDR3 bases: TGCGCCAGCAGCCGGGACAGGGTGGGTTTCTACGAGCAGTACTTC.

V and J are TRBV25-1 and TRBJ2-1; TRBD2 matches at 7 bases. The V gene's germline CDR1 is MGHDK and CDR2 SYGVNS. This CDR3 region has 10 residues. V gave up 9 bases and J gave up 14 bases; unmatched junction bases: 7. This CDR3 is CASGEGFEFF. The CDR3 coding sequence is TGTGCCAGTGGGGAGGGGTTCGAGTTCTTC.